This T cell receptor beta chain is from a study of CD8 T cells in Susac syndrome. Random hexamers were used to reverse transcribe about 0.45 to 1 ug of RNA. An immunoSEQ multiplex PCR amplified TCR beta CDR3 over 54 Vbeta and 13 Jbeta. TCRdb processed the immunoSEQ multiplex PCR reads anew with MiXCR; each CDR3 protein has one entry. The table records approximately 190,000 distinct CDR3 sequences, approximately 93% of them present only once. Trimming removed 7 bases at V and 0 bases at J, with 13 bases between. The germline gives CDR1 SNHLY, CDR2 FYNNEI. CDR3 length equals 15 residues. The individuals used as controls were healthy donors who had been matched for both age and sex.

Sequenced input: CD4+ T cells from PBMCs. The clonotype originates from a human donor in good health. The chain couples TRBV2 to TRBJ1-3; no clear D. The CDR3 sequence: CASTLGLLSGNTIYF. The CDR3 coding sequence is TGTGCCAGCACCTTAGGACTTCTCTCTGGAAACACCATATATTTT.